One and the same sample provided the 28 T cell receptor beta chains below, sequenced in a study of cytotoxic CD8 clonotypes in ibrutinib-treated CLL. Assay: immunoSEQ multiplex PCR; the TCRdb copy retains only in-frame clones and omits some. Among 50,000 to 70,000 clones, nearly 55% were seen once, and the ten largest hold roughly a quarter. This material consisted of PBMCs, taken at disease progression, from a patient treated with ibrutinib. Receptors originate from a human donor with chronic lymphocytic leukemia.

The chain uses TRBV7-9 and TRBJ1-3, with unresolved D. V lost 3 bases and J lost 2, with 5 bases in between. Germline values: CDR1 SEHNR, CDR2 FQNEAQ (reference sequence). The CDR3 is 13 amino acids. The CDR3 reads CASSFGAGNTIYF. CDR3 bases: TGTGCCAGCAGCTTTGGAGCTGGAAACACCATATATTTT.

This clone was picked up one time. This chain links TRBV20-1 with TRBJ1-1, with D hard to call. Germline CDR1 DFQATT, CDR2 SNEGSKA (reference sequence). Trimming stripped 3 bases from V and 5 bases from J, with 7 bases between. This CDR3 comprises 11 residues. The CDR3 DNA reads TGCAGTGCTAGTGACGGGACTGAAGCTTTCTTT. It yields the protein CSASDGTEAFF.

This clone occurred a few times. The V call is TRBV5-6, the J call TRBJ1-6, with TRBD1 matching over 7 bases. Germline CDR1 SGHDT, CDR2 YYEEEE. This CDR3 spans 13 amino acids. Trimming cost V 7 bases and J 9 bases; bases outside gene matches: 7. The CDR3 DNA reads TGTGCCAGCGGAGACAGGGTTACTTCACCCCTCCACTTT. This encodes CASGDRVTSPLHF.

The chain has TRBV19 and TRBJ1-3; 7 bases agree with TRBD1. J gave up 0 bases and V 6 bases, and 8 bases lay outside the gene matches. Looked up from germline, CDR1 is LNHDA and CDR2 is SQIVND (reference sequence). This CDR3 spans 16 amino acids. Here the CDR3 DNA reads TGTGCCAGTAGAAAAGCGACAGGGAGCTCTGGAAACACCATATATTTT. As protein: CASRKATGSSGNTIYF.

The CDR3 reads CSAGDNYEQYF. The CDR3 nucleotides read TGCAGCGCCGGGGACAATTACGAGCAGTACTTC. This sequence joins TRBV29-1 and TRBJ2-7, with D possibly TRBD1 on 6 matching bases. The V and J ends lost 7 bases and 4 bases respectively, with 11 bases between them. Germline V gene data show CDR1 as SQVTM and CDR2 as ANQGSEA. There are 11 residues in the CDR3.

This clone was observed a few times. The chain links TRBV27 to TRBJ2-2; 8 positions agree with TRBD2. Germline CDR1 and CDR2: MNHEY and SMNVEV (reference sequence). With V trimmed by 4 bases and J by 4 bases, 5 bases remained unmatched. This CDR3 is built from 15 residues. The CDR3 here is CASSWREVPTGELFF. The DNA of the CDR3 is TGTGCCAGCAGTTGGCGGGAGGTTCCCACCGGGGAGCTGTTTTTT.

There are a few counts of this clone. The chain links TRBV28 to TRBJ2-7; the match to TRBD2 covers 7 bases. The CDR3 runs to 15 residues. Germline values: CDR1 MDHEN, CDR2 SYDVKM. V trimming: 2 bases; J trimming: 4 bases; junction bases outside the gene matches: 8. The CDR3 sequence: CASSLPGGLGYEQYF. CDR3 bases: TGTGCCAGCAGTTTACCGGGGGGACTTGGGTACGAGCAGTACTTC.

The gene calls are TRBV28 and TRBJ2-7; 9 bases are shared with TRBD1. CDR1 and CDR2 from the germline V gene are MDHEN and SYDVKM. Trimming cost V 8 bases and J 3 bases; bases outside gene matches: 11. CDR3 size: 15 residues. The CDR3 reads CASRTGEKIGYEQYF. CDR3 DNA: TGTGCCAGCCGGACAGGGGAGAAGATCGGCTACGAGCAGTACTTC.

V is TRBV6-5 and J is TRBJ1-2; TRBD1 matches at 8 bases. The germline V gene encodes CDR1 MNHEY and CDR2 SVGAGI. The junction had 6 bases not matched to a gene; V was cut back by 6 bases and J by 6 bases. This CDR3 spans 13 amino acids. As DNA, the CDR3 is TGTGCCAGCAGCCGACAGGGGAGGGATGGCTACACCTTC. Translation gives CASSRQGRDGYTF.

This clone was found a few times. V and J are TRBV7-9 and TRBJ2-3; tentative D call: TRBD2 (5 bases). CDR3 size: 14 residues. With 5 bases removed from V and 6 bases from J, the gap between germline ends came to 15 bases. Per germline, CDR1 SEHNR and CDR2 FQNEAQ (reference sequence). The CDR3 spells CASSPDSGGDTQYF. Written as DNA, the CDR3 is TGTGCCAGCAGCCCGGACTCGGGTGGGGATACGCAGTATTTT.

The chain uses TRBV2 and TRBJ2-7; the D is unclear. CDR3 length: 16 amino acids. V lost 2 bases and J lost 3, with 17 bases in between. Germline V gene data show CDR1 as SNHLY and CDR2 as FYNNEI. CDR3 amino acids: CASSENSGSGVYEQYF. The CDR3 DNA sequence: TGTGCCAGCAGTGAAAATTCCGGTTCAGGTGTCTACGAGCAGTACTTC.

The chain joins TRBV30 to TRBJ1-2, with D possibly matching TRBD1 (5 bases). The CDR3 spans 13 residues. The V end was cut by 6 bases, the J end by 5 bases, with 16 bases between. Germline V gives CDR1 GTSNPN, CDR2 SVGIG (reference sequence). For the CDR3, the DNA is TGTGCCTGCCCTAGAAGACAGTCATATGGCTACACCTTC. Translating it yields CACPRRQSYGYTF.

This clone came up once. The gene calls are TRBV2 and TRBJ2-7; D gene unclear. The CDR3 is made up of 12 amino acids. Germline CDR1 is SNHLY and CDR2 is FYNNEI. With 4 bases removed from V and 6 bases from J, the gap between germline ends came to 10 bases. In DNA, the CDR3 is TGTGCCAGCAGTGTATCAGTGGTCGAGCAGTACTTC. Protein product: CASSVSVVEQYF.

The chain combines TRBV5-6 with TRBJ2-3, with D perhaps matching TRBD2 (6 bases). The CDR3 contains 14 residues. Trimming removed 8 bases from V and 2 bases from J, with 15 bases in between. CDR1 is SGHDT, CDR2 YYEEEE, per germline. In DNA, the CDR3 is TGTGCCAGTAACCGGGACTTAAACACAGATACGCAGTATTTT. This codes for CASNRDLNTDTQYF.

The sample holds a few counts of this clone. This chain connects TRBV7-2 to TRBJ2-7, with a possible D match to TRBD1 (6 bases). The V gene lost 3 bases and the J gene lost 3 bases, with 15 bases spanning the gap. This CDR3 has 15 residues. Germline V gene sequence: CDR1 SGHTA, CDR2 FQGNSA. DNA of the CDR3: TGTGCCAGCAGCTTCCCGTCGACAGGAGTCTACGAGCAGTACTTC. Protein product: CASSFPSTGVYEQYF.

The CDR3 bases are TGTGCCAGCAGTTACTCACTGGTGGGGGTCTACACCTTC. Its translation is CASSYSLVGVYTF. The chain has TRBV6-5 and TRBJ1-2, with D possibly being TRBD1 (5 bases). This CDR3 is built from 13 residues. The V end was cut by 0 bases, the J end by 10 bases, with 12 bases between. CDR1 and CDR2 from the germline V gene are MNHEY and SVGAGI.

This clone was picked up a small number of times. The DNA for the CDR3 is TGTGCCAGCAGCTTGACAGATTACTATGGCTACACCTTC. It translates to CASSLTDYYGYTF. The chain employs TRBV5-6 and TRBJ1-2; D is uncertain. CDR1 is SGHDT and CDR2 is YYEEEE in the germline V gene. With 1 base removed from V and 3 bases from J, the gap between germline ends came to 7 bases. There are 13 residues in the CDR3.

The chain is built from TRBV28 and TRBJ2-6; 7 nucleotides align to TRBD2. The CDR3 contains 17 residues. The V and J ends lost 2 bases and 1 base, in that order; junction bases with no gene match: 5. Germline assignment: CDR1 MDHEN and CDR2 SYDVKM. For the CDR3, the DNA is TGTGCCAGCAGTTTAAGGCCGGGGGGATCTGGGGCCAACGTCCTGACTTTC. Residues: CASSLRPGGSGANVLTF.

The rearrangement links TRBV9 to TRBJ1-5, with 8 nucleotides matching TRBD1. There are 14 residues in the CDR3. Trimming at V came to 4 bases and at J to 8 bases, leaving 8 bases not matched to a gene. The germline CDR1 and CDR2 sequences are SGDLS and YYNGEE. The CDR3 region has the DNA TGTGCCAGCAGCACCTCAGGGGGCGCAGAGCCCCAGCATTTT. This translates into CASSTSGGAEPQHF.

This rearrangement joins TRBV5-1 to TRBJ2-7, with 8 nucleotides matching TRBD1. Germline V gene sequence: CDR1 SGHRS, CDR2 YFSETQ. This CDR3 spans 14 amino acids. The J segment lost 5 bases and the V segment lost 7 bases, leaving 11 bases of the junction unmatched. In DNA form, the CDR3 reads TGCGCCAGCTCAATACGGACAGGGACTGACGAGCAGTACTTC. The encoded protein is CASSIRTGTDEQYF.

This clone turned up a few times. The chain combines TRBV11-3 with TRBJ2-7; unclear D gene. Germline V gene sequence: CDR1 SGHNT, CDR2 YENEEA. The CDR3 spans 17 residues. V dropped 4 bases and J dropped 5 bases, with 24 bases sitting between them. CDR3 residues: CASSSPKHRQFGDEQYF. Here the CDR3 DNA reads TGTGCCAGCAGCTCCCCAAAGCACCGCCAGTTCGGCGACGAGCAGTACTTC. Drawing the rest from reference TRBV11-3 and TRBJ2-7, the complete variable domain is EAGVVQSPRYKIIEKKQPVAFWCNPISGHNTLYWYLQNLGQGPELLIRYENEEAVDDSQLPKDRFSAERLKGVDSTLKIQPAELGDSAVYLCASSSPKHRQFGDEQYFGPGTRLTVT.

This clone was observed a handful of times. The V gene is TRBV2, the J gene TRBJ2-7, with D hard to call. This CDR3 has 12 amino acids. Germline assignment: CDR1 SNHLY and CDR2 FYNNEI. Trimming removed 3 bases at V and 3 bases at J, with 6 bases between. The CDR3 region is CASSDRVYEQYF. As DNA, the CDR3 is TGTGCCAGCAGTGATCGAGTCTACGAGCAGTACTTC.

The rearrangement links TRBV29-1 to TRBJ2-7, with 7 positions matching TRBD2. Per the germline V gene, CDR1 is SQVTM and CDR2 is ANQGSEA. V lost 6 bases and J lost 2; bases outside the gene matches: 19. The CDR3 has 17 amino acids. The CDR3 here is CSVTNFPKRETPYEQYF. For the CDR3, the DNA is TGCAGCGTCACCAACTTTCCAAAGCGGGAAACCCCCTACGAGCAGTACTTC.

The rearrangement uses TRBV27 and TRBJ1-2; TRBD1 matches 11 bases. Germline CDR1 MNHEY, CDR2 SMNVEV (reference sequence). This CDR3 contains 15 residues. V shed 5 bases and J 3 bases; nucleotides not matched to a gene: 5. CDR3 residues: CASSGGDRGYYGYTF. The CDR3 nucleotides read TGTGCCAGCAGTGGGGGGGACAGGGGGTACTATGGCTACACCTTC.

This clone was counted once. The chain's CDR3 is CASRPDPDRAQPQHF. CDR3 DNA sequence: TGCGCCAGCAGGCCCGACCCGGACAGGGCTCAGCCCCAGCATTTT. The V and J genes are TRBV5-1 and TRBJ1-5; 8 nucleotides match TRBD1. With 5 bases clipped from V and 6 bases from J, the junction kept 10 bases outside the gene matches. Germline V lookup: CDR1 SGHRS, CDR2 YFSETQ. CDR3 length equals 15 residues.

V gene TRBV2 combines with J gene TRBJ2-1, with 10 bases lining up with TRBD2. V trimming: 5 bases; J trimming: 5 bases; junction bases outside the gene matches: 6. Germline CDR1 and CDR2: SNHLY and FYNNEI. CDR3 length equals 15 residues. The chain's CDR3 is CASSPTSGVNNEQFF. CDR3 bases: TGTGCCAGCAGTCCTACTAGCGGGGTTAACAATGAGCAGTTCTTC.

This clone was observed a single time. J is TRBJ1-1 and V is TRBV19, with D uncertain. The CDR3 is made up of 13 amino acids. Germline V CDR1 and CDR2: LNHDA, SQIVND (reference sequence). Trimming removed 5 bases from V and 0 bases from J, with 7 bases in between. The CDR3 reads CASSFSMNTEAFF. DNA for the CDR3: TGTGCCAGTAGTTTCTCGATGAACACTGAAGCTTTCTTT.

CDR3 sequence reads: CASSPPVGDEQYF. The CDR3 DNA reads TGTGCCAGCTCACCACCGGTCGGGGACGAGCAGTACTTC. V is TRBV18 and J is TRBJ2-7, with D tentatively TRBD2 (5 bases). Looked up from germline, CDR1 is KGHSH and CDR2 is LQKENI. V was trimmed by 0 bases and J by 5 bases, leaving 8 bases between them. The CDR3 is 13 residues long.